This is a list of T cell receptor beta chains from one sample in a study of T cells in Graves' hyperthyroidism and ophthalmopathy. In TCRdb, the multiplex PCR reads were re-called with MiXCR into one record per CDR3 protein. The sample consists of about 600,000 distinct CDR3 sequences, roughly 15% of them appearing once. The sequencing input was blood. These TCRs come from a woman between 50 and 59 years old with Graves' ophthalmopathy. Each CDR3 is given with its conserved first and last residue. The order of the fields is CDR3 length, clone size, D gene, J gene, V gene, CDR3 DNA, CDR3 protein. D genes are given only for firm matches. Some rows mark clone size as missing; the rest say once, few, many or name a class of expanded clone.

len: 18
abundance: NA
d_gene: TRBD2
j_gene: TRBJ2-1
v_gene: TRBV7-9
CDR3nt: TGTGCCAGCAGCGCACGTACTAGCGGGAGGGCCCGGGGCAATGAGCAGTTCTTC
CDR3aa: CASSARTSGRARGNEQFF

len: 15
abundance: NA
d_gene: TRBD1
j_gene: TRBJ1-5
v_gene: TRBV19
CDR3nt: TGTGCCAGTAAGGACGACAGGGAAGTAAATCAGCCCCAGCATTTT
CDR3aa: CASKDDREVNQPQHF

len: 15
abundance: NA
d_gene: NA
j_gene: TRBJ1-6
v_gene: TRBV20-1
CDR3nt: TGCAGTGCTTTTGCGACCCAATTAAGGAATTCACCCCTCCACTTT
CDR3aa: CSAFATQLRNSPLHF

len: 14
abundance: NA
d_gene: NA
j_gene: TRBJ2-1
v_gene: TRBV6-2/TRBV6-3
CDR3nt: TGTGCCAGCAGTCACGTCGCTAGTGTGAATGAGCAGTTCTTC
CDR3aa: CASSHVASVNEQFF

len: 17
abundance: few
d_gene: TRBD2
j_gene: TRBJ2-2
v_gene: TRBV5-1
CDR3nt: TGCGCCAGCAGCTTAGGTCCCCTAGCGGGTGACACCGGGGAGCTGTTTTTT
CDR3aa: CASSLGPLAGDTGELFF

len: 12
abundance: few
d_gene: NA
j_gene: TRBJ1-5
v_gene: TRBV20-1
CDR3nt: TGCAGTGCTAGAGATCAAGGACAGCCCCAGCATTTT
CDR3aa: CSARDQGQPQHF

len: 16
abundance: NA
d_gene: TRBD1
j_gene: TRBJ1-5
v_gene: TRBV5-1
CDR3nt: TGCGCCAGCAGCTTAGGGAACAGGGGTGGCAATCAGCCCCAGCATTTT
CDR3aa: CASSLGNRGGNQPQHF

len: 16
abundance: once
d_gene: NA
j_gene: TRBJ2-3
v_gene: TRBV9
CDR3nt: TGTGCCAGCAGCGACATAGGGGGAGGGCCAGGAGATACGCAGTATTTT
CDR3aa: CASSDIGGGPGDTQYF

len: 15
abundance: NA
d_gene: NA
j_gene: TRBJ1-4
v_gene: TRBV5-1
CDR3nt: TGCGCCAGCAGCCTAATTCCGGGGGCTAATGAAAAACTGTTTTTT
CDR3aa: CASSLIPGANEKLFF

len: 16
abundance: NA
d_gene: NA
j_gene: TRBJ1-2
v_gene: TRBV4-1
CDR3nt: TGCGCCAGCAGCCAGGACCGAGGGACCCTCATTGGGGGCTACACCTTC
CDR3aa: CASSQDRGTLIGGYTF

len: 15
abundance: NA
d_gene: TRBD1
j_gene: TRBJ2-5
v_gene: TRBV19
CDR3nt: TGTGCCAGTAGTTTAGGACAGGGGCGGACGGAGACCCAGTACTTC
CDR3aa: CASSLGQGRTETQYF

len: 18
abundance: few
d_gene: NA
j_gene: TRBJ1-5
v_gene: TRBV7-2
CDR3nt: TGTGCCAGCAGCCCAGGCGCCTACAGGCTGGGATTAAATCAGCCCCAGCATTTT
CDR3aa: CASSPGAYRLGLNQPQHF

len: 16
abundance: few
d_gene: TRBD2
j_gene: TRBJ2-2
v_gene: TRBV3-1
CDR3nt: TGTGCCAGCAGCCAAATAAGCGGGAGTGGTGGCGGGGAGCTGTTTTTT
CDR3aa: CASSQISGSGGGELFF

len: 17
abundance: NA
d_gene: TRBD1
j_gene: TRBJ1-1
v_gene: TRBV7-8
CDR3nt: TGTGCCAGCAGCTTAGGGACAGGGGTTGGCCTGAACACTGAAGCTTTCTTT
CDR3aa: CASSLGTGVGLNTEAFF

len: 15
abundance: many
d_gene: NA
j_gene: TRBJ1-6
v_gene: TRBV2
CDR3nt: TGTGCCAGCATCGGGCAGGGTCGGGCAAATTCACCCCTCCACTTT
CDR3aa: CASIGQGRANSPLHF

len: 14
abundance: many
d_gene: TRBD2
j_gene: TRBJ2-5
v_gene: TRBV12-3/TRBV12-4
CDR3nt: TGTGCCAGCAGTTTAGCGTCGGGAGGGGAGACCCAGTACTTC
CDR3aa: CASSLASGGETQYF

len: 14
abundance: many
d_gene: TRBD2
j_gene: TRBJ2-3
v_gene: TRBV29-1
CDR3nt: TGCAGCGCCTCTCCGGGACTAGACACAGATACGCAGTATTTT
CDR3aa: CSASPGLDTDTQYF

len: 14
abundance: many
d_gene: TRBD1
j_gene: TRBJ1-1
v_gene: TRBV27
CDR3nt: TGTGCCAGCAGTGACAGGGTCATGAACACTGAAGCTTTCTTT
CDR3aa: CASSDRVMNTEAFF

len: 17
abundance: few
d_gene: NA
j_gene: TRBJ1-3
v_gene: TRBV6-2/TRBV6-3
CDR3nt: TGTGCCAGCAGTTACCGTCGGGACGTTAGCTCTGGAAACACCATATATTTT
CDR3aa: CASSYRRDVSSGNTIYF

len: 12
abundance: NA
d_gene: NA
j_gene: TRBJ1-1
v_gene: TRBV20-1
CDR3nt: TGCAGTGCTAGTAACATGCCCACCGAAGCTTTCTTT
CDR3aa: CSASNMPTEAFF

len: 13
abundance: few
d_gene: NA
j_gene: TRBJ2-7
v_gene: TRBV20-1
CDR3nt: TGCAGTGCTAGACTAGATTTCGGCTACGAGCAGTACTTC
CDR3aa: CSARLDFGYEQYF

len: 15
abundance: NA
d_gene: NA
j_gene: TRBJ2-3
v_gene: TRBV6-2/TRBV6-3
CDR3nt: TGTGCCAGCAGTTACAAGTTGTGGTCGACAGATACGCAGTATTTT
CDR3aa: CASSYKLWSTDTQYF